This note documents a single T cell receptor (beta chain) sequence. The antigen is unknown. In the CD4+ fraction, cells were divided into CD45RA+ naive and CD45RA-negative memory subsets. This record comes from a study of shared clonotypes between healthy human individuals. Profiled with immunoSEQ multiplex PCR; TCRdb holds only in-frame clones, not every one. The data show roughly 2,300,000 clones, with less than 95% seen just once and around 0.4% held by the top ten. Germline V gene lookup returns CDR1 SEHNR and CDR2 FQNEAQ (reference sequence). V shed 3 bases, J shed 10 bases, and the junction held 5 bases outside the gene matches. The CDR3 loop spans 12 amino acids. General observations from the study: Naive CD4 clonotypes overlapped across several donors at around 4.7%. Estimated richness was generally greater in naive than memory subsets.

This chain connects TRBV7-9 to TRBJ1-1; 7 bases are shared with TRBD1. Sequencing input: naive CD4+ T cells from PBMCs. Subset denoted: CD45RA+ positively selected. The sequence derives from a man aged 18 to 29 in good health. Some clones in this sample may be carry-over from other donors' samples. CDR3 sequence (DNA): TGTGCCAGCAGCTTTATACAGGGGAGAGCTTTCTTT. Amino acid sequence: CASSFIQGRAFF.